The sequence of this TCR beta chain was determined in a study of CD8+ T cells in alopecia areata. Study-level background: Treated patients took oral tofacitinib at 5 to 10 mg twice daily. Study-wide results and caveats: Alopecia totalis/universalis scalp especially showed more expanded CD8+ clones than normal scalp.

This clone has only one observation. Antigen specificity is unknown. The sequencing template was cDNA reverse transcribed from extracted RNA. The data were produced by immunoSEQ multiplex PCR, yet TCRdb's version contains in-frame clones alone and is incomplete. The sample lists roughly 200,000 clones, more than 30% occurring once. The treatment: oral pan-JAK inhibitor, 5-10 mg twice daily. Patients with alopecia areata provided lesional scalp punch biopsies as well as peripheral blood. The CDR3 extends over 16 amino acids. V was trimmed by 5 bases and J by 2 bases, leaving 19 bases between them. The germline CDR1 and CDR2 sequences are PRHDT and FYEKMQ (reference sequence).

The gene calls are TRBV13 and TRBJ2-7, with D possibly being TRBD1 (6 bases). The source material was CD4+ T cells sorted from blood, sampled between weeks 30 and 35, from a patient treated with tofacitinib. The TCR was taken from a human donor with alopecia areata. In DNA form, the CDR3 reads TGTGCCAGCAGCACCGGCACAGGGTCACCAACCTACGAGCAGTACTTC. It codes for CASSTGTGSPTYEQYF.